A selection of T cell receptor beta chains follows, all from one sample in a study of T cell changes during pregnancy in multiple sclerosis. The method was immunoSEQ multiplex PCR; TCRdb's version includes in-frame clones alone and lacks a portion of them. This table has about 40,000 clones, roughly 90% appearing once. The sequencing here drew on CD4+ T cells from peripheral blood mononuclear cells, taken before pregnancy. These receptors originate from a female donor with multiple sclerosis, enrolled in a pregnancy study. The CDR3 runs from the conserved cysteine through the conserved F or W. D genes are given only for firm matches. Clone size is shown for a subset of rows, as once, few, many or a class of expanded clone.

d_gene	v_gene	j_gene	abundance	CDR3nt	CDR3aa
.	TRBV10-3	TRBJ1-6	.	TGTGCCATCAGCTCAAGCGGGGGGCCCGGTAATTCACCCCTCCACTTT	CAISSSGGPGNSPLHF
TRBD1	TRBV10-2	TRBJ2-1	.	TGCGCCAGCGGGACAGAGGTAAATGAGCAGTTCTTC	CASGTEVNEQFF
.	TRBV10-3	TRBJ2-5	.	TGTGCCATCAGGGGACATTTAGGAGAGACCCAGTACTTC	CAIRGHLGETQYF
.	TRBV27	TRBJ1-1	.	TGTGCCAGCAGTGTCCGGGGGGGTAAAGCTTTCTTT	CASSVRGGKAFF
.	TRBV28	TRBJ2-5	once	TGTGCCAGCAGTTTTCTCGGGGGAGGCCAAGAGACCCAGTACTTC	CASSFLGGGQETQYF
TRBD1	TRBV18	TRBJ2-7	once	TGTGCCAGCTCACCACCGCCGGAAGGGGGCGCCTACTCCTACGAGCAGTACTTC	CASSPPPEGGAYSYEQYF
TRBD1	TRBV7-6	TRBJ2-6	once	TGTGCCAGCAGCCCATCCGGGACAGGGGGCTCTGGGGCCAACGTCCTGACTTTC	CASSPSGTGGSGANVLTF
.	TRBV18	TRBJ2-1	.	TGTGCCAGCTCACCCCGGAGGCTTCTCAATGAGCAGTTCTTC	CASSPRRLLNEQFF
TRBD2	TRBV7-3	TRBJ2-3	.	TGTGCCAGCAGTCCTACTAGCGGGGGCACAGATACGCAGTATTTT	CASSPTSGGTDTQYF
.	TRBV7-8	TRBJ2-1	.	TGTGCCAGCAGCTTCACTATTAGTCCCCCGGGAGAGCAGTTCTTC	CASSFTISPPGEQFF
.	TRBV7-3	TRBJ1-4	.	TGTGCCAGCAGCTTAATCAGGGGTTGGGGTGAAAAACTGTTTTTT	CASSLIRGWGEKLFF
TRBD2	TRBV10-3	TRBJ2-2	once	TGTGCCATCAGTGAGCTAGCGGGGGCGGACACCGGGGAGCTGTTTTTT	CAISELAGADTGELFF
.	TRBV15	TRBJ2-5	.	TGTGCCACCAGCAGAGTTGCACTGCCGTGGGAGACCCAGTACTTC	CATSRVALPWETQYF
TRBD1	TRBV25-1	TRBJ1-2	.	TGTGCCAGCAGTCCTCAAAACAGGGGGGACTATGGCTACACCTTC	CASSPQNRGDYGYTF
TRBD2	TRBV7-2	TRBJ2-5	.	TGTGCCAGCAGCTTTGGCGGGGGACTCCAAGAGACCCAGTACTTC	CASSFGGGLQETQYF